This TCR beta chain was identified during a study of cytomegalovirus exposure and HLA in healthy donors. Study-level information: Earlier findings included about 120 million unique TCR beta sequences obtained from some 180 million T cells. Overall study results and limits: Several top significant clusters appeared, in a later analysis, to be linked to common viral pathogens. Exclusion applied to some V segments, including TRBV6-2 and TRBV6-3, as they were indistinguishable.

V was clipped by 5 bases and J by 4 bases, with 17 bases between them. Per germline, CDR1 PRHDT and CDR2 FYEKMQ (reference sequence). This CDR3 is built from 15 residues. For this clone: The antigen is unknown.

Vbeta (60) and Jbeta (13) primers were used in the PCR. Here immunoSEQ multiplex PCR was the method, and the copy in TCRdb shows in-frame clones only, minus some. Among some 84,000 clones listed, about three quarters were seen once. The chain combines TRBV13 with TRBJ2-5; the D is unclear. Sequenced: PBMCs. This receptor was identified in a boy under 18 in good health and CMV-seronegative. The CDR3 bases are TGTGCCAGCAGCCCGGAAGCGAGTCGAGGAGAGACCCAGTACTTC. The encoded protein is CASSPEASRGETQYF.